These T cell receptor beta chains were read from a single sample in a study of blood T cell repertoires in COVID-19. Sequencing was performed with immunoSEQ multiplex PCR; in TCRdb, only in-frame clones are kept and a portion is missing. The sample has 300,000 or so clones; around 83% are singletons. The specimen sequenced was peripheral blood. The origin of the receptors is a woman aged 50 to 60 with acute or convalescent COVID-19. Each CDR3 is given with its conserved first and last residue. D genes are given only for firm matches. Clone size is shown for a subset of rows, as once, few, many or a class of expanded clone.

TRBV27	.	.	TRBJ2-1	CATFTGYNEQFF	TGTGCCACCTTTACGGGGTACAATGAGCAGTTCTTC
TRBV4-2	.	.	TRBJ1-1	CASSPRTAIMNTEAFF	TGTGCCAGCAGCCCGAGGACAGCTATCATGAACACTGAAGCTTTCTTT
TRBV9	.	.	TRBJ2-2	CASSVATDPNTGELFF	TGTGCCAGCAGCGTAGCTACAGACCCGAACACCGGGGAGCTGTTTTTT
TRBV9	.	.	TRBJ2-5	CASSVGGAYQETQYF	TGTGCCAGCAGCGTAGGGGGCGCGTACCAAGAGACCCAGTACTTC
TRBV5-8	.	.	TRBJ1-1	CASSFEVYTEAFF	TGTGCCAGCAGCTTTGAGGTGTACACTGAAGCTTTCTTT
TRBV7-3	TRBD1	.	TRBJ1-1	CASSAQGAADEAFF	TGTGCCAGCAGCGCACAGGGGGCGGCGGATGAAGCTTTCTTT
TRBV3-1/TRBV3-2	TRBD2	once	TRBJ2-1	CASSRRLAGYDNEQFF	TGTGCCAGCAGCCGCCGTCTAGCGGGGTATGACAATGAGCAGTTCTTC
TRBV2	TRBD1	.	TRBJ2-1	CASSPEFGTVGQFF	TGTGCCAGCAGTCCGGAGTTTGGGACAGTTGGGCAGTTCTTC
TRBV6-4	.	.	TRBJ2-1	CASSQQGGSYNEQFF	TGTGCCAGCAGTCAGCAGGGTGGCAGCTACAATGAGCAGTTCTTC
TRBV6-4	.	.	TRBJ1-1	CASSAEGNTEAFF	TGTGCCAGCTCGGCGGAGGGGAACACTGAAGCTTTCTTT
TRBV7-9	TRBD1	.	TRBJ1-1	CASSSASTGGVAFF	TGTGCCAGCAGTTCTGCGTCAACAGGGGGGGTAGCTTTCTTT
TRBV6-5	TRBD1	.	TRBJ1-2	CASSRIGQDPRGYTF	TGTGCCAGCAGTCGAATAGGACAGGACCCTCGTGGCTACACCTTC
TRBV5-1	TRBD1	.	TRBJ1-1	CASSLDSGGIGTEAFF	TGCGCCAGCAGCTTAGACTCAGGGGGTATCGGCACTGAAGCTTTCTTT
TRBV18	TRBD1	.	TRBJ1-4	CASSPPWTGEKLFF	TGTGCCAGCTCACCTCCCTGGACAGGAGAAAAACTGTTTTTT
TRBV2	.	.	TRBJ1-1	CASSPGTGWVTEAFF	TGTGCCAGCAGTCCCGGGACTGGTTGGGTCACTGAAGCTTTCTTT
TRBV5-1	TRBD1	.	TRBJ2-7	CASSSGTGNYEQYF	TGCGCCAGCAGCTCCGGGACAGGGAACTACGAGCAGTACTTC